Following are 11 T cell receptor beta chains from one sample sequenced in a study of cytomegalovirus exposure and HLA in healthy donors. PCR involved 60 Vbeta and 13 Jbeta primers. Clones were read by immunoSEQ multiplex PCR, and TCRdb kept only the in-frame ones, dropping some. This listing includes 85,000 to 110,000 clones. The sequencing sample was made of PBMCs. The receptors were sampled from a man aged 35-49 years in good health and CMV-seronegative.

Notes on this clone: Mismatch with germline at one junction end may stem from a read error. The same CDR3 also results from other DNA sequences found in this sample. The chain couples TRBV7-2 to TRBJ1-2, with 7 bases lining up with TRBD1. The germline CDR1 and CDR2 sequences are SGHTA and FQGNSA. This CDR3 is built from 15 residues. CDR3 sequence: CASSLGTTGAYGYTF. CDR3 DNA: TGCGCCAGCAGCTTAGGAACAACAGGGGCGTACGGCTACACCTTC.

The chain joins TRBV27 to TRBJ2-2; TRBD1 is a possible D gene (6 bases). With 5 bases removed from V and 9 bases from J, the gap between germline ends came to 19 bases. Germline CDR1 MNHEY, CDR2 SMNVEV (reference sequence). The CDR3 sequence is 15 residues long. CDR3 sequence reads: CASSILQGSYRELFF. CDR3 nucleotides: TGTGCCAGCAGTATACTACAGGGATCCTACCGGGAGCTGTTTTTT.

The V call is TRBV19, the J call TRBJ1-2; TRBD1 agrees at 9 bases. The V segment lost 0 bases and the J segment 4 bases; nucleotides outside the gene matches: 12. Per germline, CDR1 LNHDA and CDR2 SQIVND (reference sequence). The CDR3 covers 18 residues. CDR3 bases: TGTGCCAGTAGTATAGATTCCTCCCGGACAGGGGCAGCCTATGGCTACACCTTC. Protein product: CASSIDSSRTGAAYGYTF.

CDR3 amino acids: CASSPSGRAPNTQYF. CDR3 nucleotides: TGTGCCAGCAGTCCCAGCGGGAGGGCTCCTAATACGCAGTATTTT. The V gene is TRBV9, the J gene TRBJ2-3, with 10 bases identical to TRBD2. This CDR3 is 15 amino acids long. Germline trimming cut 5 bases from V and 7 bases from J; bases unmatched to any gene: 10. Germline V gene lookup returns CDR1 SGDLS and CDR2 YYNGEE.

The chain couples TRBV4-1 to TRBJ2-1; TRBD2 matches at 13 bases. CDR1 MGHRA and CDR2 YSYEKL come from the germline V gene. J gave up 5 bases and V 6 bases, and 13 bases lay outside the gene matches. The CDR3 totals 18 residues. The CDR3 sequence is CASRPGTSGAPGDNEQFF. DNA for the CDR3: TGCGCCAGCAGACCCGGGACTAGCGGGGCGCCGGGGGACAATGAGCAGTTCTTC.

The chain's CDR3 is CASSNRGEQYF. The CDR3 coding sequence is TGTGCCAGTAGTAACAGGGGCGAGCAGTACTTC. This sequence joins TRBV19 and TRBJ2-7; the match to TRBD1 covers 7 bases. The CDR3 contains 11 residues. CDR1 is LNHDA, CDR2 SQIVND, per germline (reference sequence). J lost 6 bases, V lost 4 bases, and 0 bases had no gene match.

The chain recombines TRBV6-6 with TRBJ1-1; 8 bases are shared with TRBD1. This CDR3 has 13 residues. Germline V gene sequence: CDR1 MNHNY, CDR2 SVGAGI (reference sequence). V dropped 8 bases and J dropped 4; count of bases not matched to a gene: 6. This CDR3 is CASLDRVGTEAFF. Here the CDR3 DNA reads TGTGCCAGCTTGGACAGGGTTGGCACTGAAGCTTTCTTT.

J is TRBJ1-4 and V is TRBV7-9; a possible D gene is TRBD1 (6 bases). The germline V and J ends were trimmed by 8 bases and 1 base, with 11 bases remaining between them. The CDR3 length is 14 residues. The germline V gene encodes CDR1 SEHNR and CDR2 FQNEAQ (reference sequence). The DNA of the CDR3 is TGTGCCAGCCTAGGGGGTAGAACTAATGAAAAACTGTTTTTT. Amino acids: CASLGGRTNEKLFF.

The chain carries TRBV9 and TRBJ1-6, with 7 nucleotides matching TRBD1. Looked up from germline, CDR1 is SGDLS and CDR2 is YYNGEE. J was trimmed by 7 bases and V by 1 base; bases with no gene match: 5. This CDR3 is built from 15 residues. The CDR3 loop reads CASSVFGTENSPLHF. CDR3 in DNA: TGTGCCAGCAGCGTATTTGGGACAGAAAATTCACCCCTCCACTTT.

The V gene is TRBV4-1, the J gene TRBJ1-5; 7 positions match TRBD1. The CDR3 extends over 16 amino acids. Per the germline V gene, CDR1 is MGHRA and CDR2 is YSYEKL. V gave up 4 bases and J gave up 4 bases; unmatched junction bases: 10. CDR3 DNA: TGCGCCAGCAGCCTTTTTCCCGGGGACAGTAATCAGCCCCAGCATTTT. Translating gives CASSLFPGDSNQPQHF.

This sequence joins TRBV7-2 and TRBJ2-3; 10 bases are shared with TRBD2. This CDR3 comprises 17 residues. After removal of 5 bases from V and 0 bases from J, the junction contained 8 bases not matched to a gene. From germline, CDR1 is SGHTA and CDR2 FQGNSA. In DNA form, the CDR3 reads TGTGCCAGCAGCGCCAGGACTAGCGGAGCTAGCACAGATACGCAGTATTTT. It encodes CASSARTSGASTDTQYF. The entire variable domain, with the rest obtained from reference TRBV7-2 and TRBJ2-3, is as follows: GAGVSQSPSNKVTEKGKDVELRCDPISGHTALYWYRQSLGQGLEFLIYFQGNSAPDKSGLPSDRFSAERTGGSVSTLTIQRTQQEDSAVYLCASSARTSGASTDTQYFGPGTRLTVL.